The 24 T cell receptor beta chains below come from one sample, sequenced in a study of regulatory T cells in long-lasting Graves disease. The time point is: newly diagnosed GD, antithyroid drugs for less than 3 months. Preparation of the TCR library used RNA extracted from PBMCs. Sequencing libraries for TCR beta were prepared with iRepertoire HTBI primers and Arm-PCR of CDR3 regions. TCRdb analysed the multiplex PCR reads with MiXCR anew, one entry per CDR3 protein. Of roughly 610,000 distinct CDR3 sequences in the sample, around 15% were seen once. This sample was also put to use in a study of T cells in Graves' hyperthyroidism and ophthalmopathy.

The sequences come from peripheral blood mononuclear cells (PBMCs), collected at new diagnosis, from a patient treated with antithyroid drugs. These TCRs come from a woman in her thirties with Graves disease.

To note about this clonotype: The junction differs from germline at one of its ends, possibly a read error. This chain connects TRBV6-1 to TRBJ1-1; D is unclear. CDR1 MNHNS and CDR2 SASEGT come from the germline V gene. The CDR3 contains 17 residues. CDR3 sequence reads: CVSSERWASGRGTEAFF. The CDR3 coding sequence is TGTGTCAGCAGTGAAAGGTGGGCCAGCGGACGAGGGACTGAAGCTTTCTTT.

This clonotype occurred many times. The chain combines TRBV10-3 with TRBJ2-5, with 8 bases that match TRBD1. The CDR3 loop spans 13 amino acids. Per the germline V gene, CDR1 is ENHRY and CDR2 is SYGVKD. Trimming cost V 5 bases and J 3 bases; bases outside gene matches: 2. In DNA, the CDR3 is TGTGCCATCAGTAGGGGACAGGAAGAGACCCAGTACTTC. Protein: CAISRGQEETQYF.

This clonotype was seen a few times. The rearrangement links TRBV29-1 to TRBJ2-1, with 7 bases that match TRBD2. The J segment lost 8 bases and the V segment lost 3 bases, leaving 7 bases of the junction unmatched. This CDR3 has 13 residues. Germline lookup yields CDR1 SQVTM and CDR2 ANQGSEA. The CDR3 region has the DNA TGCAGCGTTGATGGACTAGTTCGCCATGAGCAGTTCTTC. Translating gives CSVDGLVRHEQFF.

The chain carries TRBV7-3 and TRBJ2-7, with TRBD1 matching 10 bases. The CDR3 contains 15 residues. Germline-derived CDR1 and CDR2 are SGHTA and FQGTGA. With 5 bases clipped from V and 6 bases from J, the junction kept 10 bases outside the gene matches. CDR3 DNA sequence: TGTGCCAGCAGCCCCCGGGGACAGGGGCCCTCCGAGCAGTACTTC. This gives the protein CASSPRGQGPSEQYF.

This clonotype was picked up many times. J is TRBJ1-6 and V is TRBV28; D remains unclear. The V end was cut by 6 bases, the J end by 10 bases, with 22 bases between. Germline V CDR1 and CDR2: MDHEN, SYDVKM. This CDR3 has 16 amino acids. CDR3 sequence reads: CASSPPGPGTQSPLHF. CDR3 coding DNA: TGTGCCAGCAGCCCCCCCGGGCCCGGCACCCAATCACCCCTCCACTTT.

This clonotype was seen many times. V gene TRBV12-3 or TRBV12-4 combines with J gene TRBJ2-7, with a weak D call TRBD1 (5 bases). The V gene lost 6 bases and the J gene lost 3 bases, with 18 bases spanning the gap. This CDR3 spans 15 amino acids. CDR3 protein: CASSPDTLSNYEQYF. CDR3 nucleotide sequence: TGTGCCAGCAGCCCGGACACGCTATCAAACTACGAGCAGTACTTC.

The genes are TRBV12-3 or TRBV12-4 and TRBJ2-1; perhaps TRBD2 as D (5 bases). V was clipped by 7 bases and J by 10 bases, with 26 bases between them. CDR3 size: 16 residues. CDR3 residues: CASTPNEGLRTDEQFF. CDR3 coding DNA: TGTGCCAGCACCCCCAATGAGGGTCTCCGAACGGACGAGCAGTTCTTC.

This clonotype has at least ten counts. The DNA for the CDR3 is TGTGCCAGCAGTTTGCAGGGGGGCAATGAGCAGTTCTTC. This sequence encodes CASSLQGGNEQFF. V is TRBV28 and J is TRBJ2-1, with D tentatively TRBD1 (7 bases). The germline CDR1 and CDR2 sequences are MDHEN and SYDVKM. The V and J ends lost 3 bases and 6 bases respectively, with 9 bases between them. This CDR3 has 13 residues.

V and J are TRBV7-3 and TRBJ2-6; TRBD1 aligns across 8 bases. CDR1 is SGHTA, CDR2 FQGTGA, per germline. The CDR3 is made up of 15 amino acids. The V and J ends lost 5 bases and 4 bases, in that order; junction bases with no gene match: 4. The CDR3 sequence is CASSAGQAGANVLTF. CDR3 DNA: TGTGCCAGCAGCGCGGGACAGGCAGGGGCCAACGTCCTGACTTTC.

This clonotype was recorded many times. V gene TRBV28 combines with J gene TRBJ1-5, with no clear D. V shed 4 bases and J shed 2 bases, with 18 bases lying between them. Germline V gives CDR1 MDHEN, CDR2 SYDVKM. The CDR3 has 17 amino acids. CDR3 nucleotide sequence: TGTGCCAGCAGTTCACCCGGGTCCTTCGATGGCAATCAGCCCCAGCATTTT. It encodes CASSSPGSFDGNQPQHF.

V usage is TRBV27 and J usage is TRBJ2-1; 7 positions match TRBD2. Losses at the gene ends were 4 bases for V and 2 bases for J; bases not matched to a gene: 2. The CDR3 length is 14 residues. Looked up from germline, CDR1 is MNHEY and CDR2 is SMNVEV (reference sequence). CDR3 nucleotides: TGTGCCAGCAGTTGGCGGGGGACCTACAATGAGCAGTTCTTC. Translation gives CASSWRGTYNEQFF.

This clonotype was recorded at least ten times. The chain combines TRBV12-3 or TRBV12-4 with TRBJ2-7; 10 bases map to TRBD1. The CDR3 is 19 residues long. Trimming cost V 3 bases and J 5 bases; bases outside gene matches: 19. The CDR3 reads CASSFWLWRQGASGHEQYF. The CDR3 region has the DNA TGTGCCAGCAGTTTTTGGTTGTGGAGACAGGGGGCGTCCGGGCACGAGCAGTACTTC.

The rearrangement uses TRBV27 and TRBJ2-3; D not certain. CDR1 is MNHEY, CDR2 SMNVEV, per germline (reference sequence). CDR3 size: 14 residues. Trimming took 5 bases from V and 0 from J, leaving 9 bases between them. The CDR3 here is CASSPKASTDTQYF. CDR3 nucleotide sequence: TGTGCCAGCAGTCCGAAGGCTAGCACAGATACGCAGTATTTT.

This clonotype has only one observation. The chain couples TRBV2 to TRBJ1-5, with TRBD2 as a possible D gene (5 bases). The J call is doubtful: the DNA matches TRBJ2-3 better. Germline V gene sequence: CDR1 SNHLY, CDR2 FYNNEI. The CDR3 length is 13 residues. The CDR3 DNA sequence: TGTGCCAGCAGTGGGACTCCTCCACAGCCCCAGTATTTT. This gives the protein CASSGTPPQPQYF.

This clonotype was seen a handful of times. The chain couples TRBV20-1 to TRBJ2-5, with 7 positions matching TRBD2. Germline CDR1 and CDR2: DFQATT and SNEGSKA (reference sequence). V lost 4 bases to trimming and J lost 5 bases; unmatched junction nucleotides: 16. CDR3 size: 16 residues. The CDR3 spells CSAIRPSEREGETQYF. CDR3 bases: TGCAGTGCTATCCGGCCTAGCGAGAGGGAGGGGGAGACCCAGTACTTC.

This clonotype was picked up a small number of times. The chain carries TRBV20-1 and TRBJ2-2; 8 bases agree with TRBD1. CDR1 is DFQATT and CDR2 is SNEGSKA in the germline V gene (reference sequence). The CDR3 contains 12 residues. CDR3 sequence (DNA): TGCAGCGCGGACAGGGTGGACGGGGAGCTGTTTTTT. As protein: CSADRVDGELFF.

This chain links TRBV5-4 with TRBJ2-7; D perhaps matches TRBD2 (7 bases). The CDR3 contains 15 residues. Germline loops: CDR1 SGHNT, CDR2 YYREEE (reference sequence). The V end was cut by 4 bases, the J end by 4 bases, with 18 bases between. The CDR3 DNA reads as TGTGCCAGCAGCGGCGGGGGCGGGTCCTCTTACGAGCAGTACTTC. It yields the protein CASSGGGGSSYEQYF.

The chain has TRBV5-1 and TRBJ2-1, with a tentative D call TRBD1 (6 bases). Germline CDR1 and CDR2: SGHRS and YFSETQ. The CDR3 sequence is 14 residues long. V gave up 0 bases and J gave up 3 bases, with 7 bases separating them. For the CDR3, the DNA is TGCGCCAGCAGCTTGGGGGACAACTACAATGAGCAGTTCTTC. Translating it yields CASSLGDNYNEQFF.

This clonotype was counted a few times. V and J are TRBV2 and TRBJ2-2; a weak D match, TRBD1 (6 bases). The V and J ends lost 10 bases and 7 bases respectively, with 16 bases between them. This CDR3 is built from 13 residues. Germline V gene data show CDR1 as SNHLY and CDR2 as FYNNEI. CDR3 in amino acids: CATGTGWGGELFF. The CDR3 region has the DNA TGTGCCACGGGAACAGGGTGGGGCGGGGAGCTGTTTTTT.

The sample holds many counts of this clonotype. The rearrangement joins TRBV28 to TRBJ1-2; possibly TRBD1 for D (5 bases). Germline lookup yields CDR1 MDHEN and CDR2 SYDVKM. This CDR3 has 14 amino acids. V lost 6 bases and J 4 bases, leaving 15 bases between the germline ends. This CDR3 is CASRTSGRGYGYTF. The CDR3 nucleotides read TGTGCCAGCAGGACCTCGGGGAGGGGCTATGGCTACACCTTC.

At least ten counts were recorded for this clonotype. The chain couples TRBV28 to TRBJ2-1; D uncertain. The V and J ends lost 3 bases and 5 bases respectively, with 11 bases between them. This CDR3 region has 14 residues. From germline, CDR1 is MDHEN and CDR2 SYDVKM. CDR3 residues: CASSLGIVNNEQFF. The CDR3 DNA follows: TGTGCCAGCAGTTTGGGGATAGTAAACAATGAGCAGTTCTTC.

Worth noting for this clonotype: At one end the junction does not follow the germline gene, possibly because of a read error. This CDR3 is CVSSPRASGSVLSYNKQFF. The CDR3 DNA sequence: TGTGTCAGCAGCCCCCGGGCTAGCGGGAGTGTCCTCTCCTACAATAAGCAGTTCTTC. This rearrangement joins TRBV7-9 to TRBJ2-1; TRBD2 matches 10 bases. Germline CDR1 is SEHNR and CDR2 is FQNEAQ (reference sequence). The CDR3 runs 19 residues.

This clonotype was counted between two and nine times. The rearrangement links TRBV12-3 or TRBV12-4 to TRBJ2-7; 8 bases are shared with TRBD2. The CDR3 totals 14 residues. V lost 2 bases to trimming and J lost 7 bases; unmatched junction nucleotides: 7. The CDR3 sequence: CASSLTRRGGEQYF. DNA of the CDR3: TGTGCCAGCAGTTTAACTAGGCGCGGGGGGGAGCAGTACTTC.

V usage is TRBV4-1 and J usage is TRBJ2-7; D gene uncertain. Trimming removed 0 bases at V and 2 bases at J, with 8 bases between. This CDR3 has 14 residues. CDR1 is MGHRA and CDR2 is YSYEKL in the germline V gene. The CDR3 sequence: CASSQEPPPYEQYF. The CDR3 DNA reads TGCGCCAGCAGCCAAGAACCGCCACCCTACGAGCAGTACTTC.